This T cell receptor beta chain came from a study of OX40 agonist ivuxolimab in advanced cancers. Turning to the study itself: Partial responses were observed in three patients, of whom one had hepatocellular carcinoma and two had cutaneous melanoma. The study's findings and limits: Near-lowest levels of clonal expansion characterized partial responders at 0.1-3.0 mg/kg.

The assay was immunoSEQ multiplex PCR, and TCRdb's table has in-frame clones only and misses some. The sample lists about 98,000 clones; approximately 88% were seen once. The sample holds one count of this clone. Its matching antigen is unknown. The CDR3 ends on some other residue instead of the conserved phenylalanine or tryptophan, so this is likely a read error. Material: CD4+ or CD8+ T cells sorted from blood, obtained in a trial of the OX40 agonist ivuxolimab. This clonotype was obtained from an adult with an advanced solid tumor such as melanoma, head and neck, liver or kidney cancer.

CDR3 sequence: CASSANPYNSPLHL. Written as DNA, the CDR3 is TGTGCCAGCAGCGCCAACCCCTATAATTCACCCCTCCACCTT. The chain joins TRBV9 to TRBJ1-6; D is unclear. Germline V gene sequence: CDR1 SGDLS, CDR2 YYNGEE. CDR3 size: 14 residues. Trimming stripped 3 bases from V and 2 bases from J, with 6 bases between.